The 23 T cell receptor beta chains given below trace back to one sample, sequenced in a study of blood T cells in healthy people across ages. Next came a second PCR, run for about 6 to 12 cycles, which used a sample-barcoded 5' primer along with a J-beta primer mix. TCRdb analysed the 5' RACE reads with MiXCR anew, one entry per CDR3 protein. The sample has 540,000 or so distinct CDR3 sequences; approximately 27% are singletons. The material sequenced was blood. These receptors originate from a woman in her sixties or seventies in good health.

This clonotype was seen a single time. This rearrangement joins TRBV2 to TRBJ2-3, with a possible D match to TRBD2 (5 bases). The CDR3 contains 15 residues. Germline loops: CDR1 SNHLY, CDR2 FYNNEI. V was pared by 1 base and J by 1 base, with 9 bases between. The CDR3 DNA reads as TGTGCCAGCAGTGAAGGGGCGCGGGGCACAGATACGCAGTATTTT. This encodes CASSEGARGTDTQYF.

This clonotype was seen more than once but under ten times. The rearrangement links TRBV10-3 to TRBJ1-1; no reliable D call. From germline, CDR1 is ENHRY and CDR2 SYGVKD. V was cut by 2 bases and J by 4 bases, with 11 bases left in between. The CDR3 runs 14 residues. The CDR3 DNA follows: TGTGCCATCAGTGAGGGAGGGCTGCCCACTGAAGCTTTCTTT. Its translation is CAISEGGLPTEAFF.

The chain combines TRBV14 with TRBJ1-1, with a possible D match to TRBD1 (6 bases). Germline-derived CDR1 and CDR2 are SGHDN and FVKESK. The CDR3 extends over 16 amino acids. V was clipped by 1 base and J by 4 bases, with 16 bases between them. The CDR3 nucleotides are TGTGCCAGCAGCCAAGTCGGTGGGGGGCGAGGCACTGAAGCTTTCTTT. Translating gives CASSQVGGGRGTEAFF. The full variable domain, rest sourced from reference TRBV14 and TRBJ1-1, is EAGVTQFPSHSVIEKGQTVTLRCDPISGHDNLYWYRRVMGKEIKFLLHFVKESKQDESGMPNNRFLAERTGGTYSTLKVQPAELEDSGVYFCASSQVGGGRGTEAFFGQGTRLTVV.

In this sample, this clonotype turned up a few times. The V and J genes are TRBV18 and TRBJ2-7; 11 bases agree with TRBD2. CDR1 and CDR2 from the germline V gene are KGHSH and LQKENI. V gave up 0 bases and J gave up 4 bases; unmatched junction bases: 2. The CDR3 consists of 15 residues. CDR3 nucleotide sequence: TGTGCCAGCTCACCACCGGGGACTAGCGGTTACGAGCAGTACTTC. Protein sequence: CASSPPGTSGYEQYF.

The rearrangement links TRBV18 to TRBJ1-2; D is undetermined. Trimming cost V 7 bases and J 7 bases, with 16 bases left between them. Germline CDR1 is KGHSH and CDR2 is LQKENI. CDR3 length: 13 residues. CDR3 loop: CASFEGSGPGYTF. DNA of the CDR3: TGTGCCAGCTTCGAAGGGTCCGGGCCTGGCTACACCTTC.

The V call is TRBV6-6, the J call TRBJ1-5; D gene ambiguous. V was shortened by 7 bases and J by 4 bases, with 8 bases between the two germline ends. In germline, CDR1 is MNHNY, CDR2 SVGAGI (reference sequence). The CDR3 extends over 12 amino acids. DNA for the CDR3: TGTGCCAGCAATGTCCCTAATCAGCCCCAGCATTTT. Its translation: CASNVPNQPQHF.

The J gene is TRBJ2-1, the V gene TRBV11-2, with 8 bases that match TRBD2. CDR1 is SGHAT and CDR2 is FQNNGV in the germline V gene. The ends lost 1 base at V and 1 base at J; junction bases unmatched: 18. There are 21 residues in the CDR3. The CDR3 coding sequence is TGTGCCAGCAGCTTAGTAACGGGCGGGCTAGCGGGCCCGCGTTCCTACAATGAGCAGTTCTTC. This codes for CASSLVTGGLAGPRSYNEQFF.

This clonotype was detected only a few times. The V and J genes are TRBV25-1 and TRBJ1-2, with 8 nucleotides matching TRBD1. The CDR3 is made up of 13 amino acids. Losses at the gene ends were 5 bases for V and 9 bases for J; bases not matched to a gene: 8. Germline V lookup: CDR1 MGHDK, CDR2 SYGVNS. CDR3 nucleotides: TGTGCCAGCAGTCCGGGACAGGTCTCTAGCTACACCTTC. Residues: CASSPGQVSSYTF.

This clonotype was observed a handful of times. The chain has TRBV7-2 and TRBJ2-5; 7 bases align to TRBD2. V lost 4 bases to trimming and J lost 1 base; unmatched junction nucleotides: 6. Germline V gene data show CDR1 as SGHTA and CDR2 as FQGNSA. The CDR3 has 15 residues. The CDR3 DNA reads TGTGCCAGCAGCTGGGGGGGGACTCGCCAAGAGACCCAGTACTTC. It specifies CASSWGGTRQETQYF. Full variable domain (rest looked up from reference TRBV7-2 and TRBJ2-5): GAGVSQSPSNKVTEKGKDVELRCDPISGHTALYWYRQSLGQGLEFLIYFQGNSAPDKSGLPSDRFSAERTGGSVSTLTIQRTQQEDSAVYLCASSWGGTRQETQYFGPGTRLLVL.

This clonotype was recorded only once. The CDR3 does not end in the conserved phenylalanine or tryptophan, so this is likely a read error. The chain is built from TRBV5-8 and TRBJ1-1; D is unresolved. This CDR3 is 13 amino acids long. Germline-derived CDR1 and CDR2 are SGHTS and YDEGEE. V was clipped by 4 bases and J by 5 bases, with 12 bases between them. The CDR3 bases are TGTGCCAGCAGCACAATCTCGGTTACTGAAGCTTTCGTT. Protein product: CASSTISVTEAFV.

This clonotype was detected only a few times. The chain's CDR3 is CAIPGGYTF. Here the CDR3 DNA reads TGTGCCATCCCTGGGGGCTACACCTTC. The gene calls are TRBV21-1 and TRBJ1-2; the table's D call TRBD1 went unverified against the DNA. TRBV21-1 is designated a pseudogene. The CDR3 is 9 amino acids.

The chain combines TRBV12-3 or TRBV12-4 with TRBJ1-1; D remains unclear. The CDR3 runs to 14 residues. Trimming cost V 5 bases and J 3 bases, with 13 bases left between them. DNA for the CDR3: TGTGCCAGCAGTCTAGGGAGGAGTCACACTGAAGCTTTCTTT. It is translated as CASSLGRSHTEAFF.

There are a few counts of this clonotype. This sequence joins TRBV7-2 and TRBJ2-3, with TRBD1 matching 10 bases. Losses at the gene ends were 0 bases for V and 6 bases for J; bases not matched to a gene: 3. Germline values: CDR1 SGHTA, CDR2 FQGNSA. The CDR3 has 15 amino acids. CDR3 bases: TGTGCCAGCAGCTTAGCCGGGACAGGGGCTGATACGCAGTATTTT. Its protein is CASSLAGTGADTQYF.

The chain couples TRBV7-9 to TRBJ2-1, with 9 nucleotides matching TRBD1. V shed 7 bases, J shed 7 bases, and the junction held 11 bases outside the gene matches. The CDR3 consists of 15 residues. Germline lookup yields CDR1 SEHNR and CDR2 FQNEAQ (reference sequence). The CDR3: CASNTRQGVLNEQFF. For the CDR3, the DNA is TGTGCCAGCAACACCAGACAGGGGGTTTTAAATGAGCAGTTCTTC.

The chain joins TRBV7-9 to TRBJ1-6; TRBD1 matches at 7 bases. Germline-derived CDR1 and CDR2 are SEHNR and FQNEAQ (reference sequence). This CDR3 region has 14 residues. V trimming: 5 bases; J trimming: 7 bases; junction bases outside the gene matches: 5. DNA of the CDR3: TGTGCCAGCAGCCTGACGACAGGGAATTCACCCCTCCACTTT. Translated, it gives CASSLTTGNSPLHF.

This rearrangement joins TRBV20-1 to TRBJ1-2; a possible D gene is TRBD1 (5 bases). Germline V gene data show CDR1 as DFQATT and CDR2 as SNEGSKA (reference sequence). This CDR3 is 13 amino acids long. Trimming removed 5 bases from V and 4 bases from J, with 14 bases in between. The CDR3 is CSAEARDPYGYTF. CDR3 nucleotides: TGCAGTGCTGAAGCCCGGGACCCCTATGGCTACACCTTC.

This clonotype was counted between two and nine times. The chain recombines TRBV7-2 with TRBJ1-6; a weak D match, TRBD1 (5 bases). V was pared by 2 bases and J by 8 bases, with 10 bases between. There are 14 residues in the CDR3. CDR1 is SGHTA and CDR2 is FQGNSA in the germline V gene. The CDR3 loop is CASSLWGKDSPLHF. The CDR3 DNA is TGTGCCAGCAGCTTATGGGGGAAAGATTCACCCCTCCACTTT.

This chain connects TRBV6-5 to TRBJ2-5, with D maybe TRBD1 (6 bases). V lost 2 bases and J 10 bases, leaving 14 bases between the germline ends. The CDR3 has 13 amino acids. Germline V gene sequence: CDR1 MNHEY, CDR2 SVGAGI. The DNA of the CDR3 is TGTGCCAGCAGTTACAGGGGGACCGGGGACCAGTACTTC. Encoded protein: CASSYRGTGDQYF.

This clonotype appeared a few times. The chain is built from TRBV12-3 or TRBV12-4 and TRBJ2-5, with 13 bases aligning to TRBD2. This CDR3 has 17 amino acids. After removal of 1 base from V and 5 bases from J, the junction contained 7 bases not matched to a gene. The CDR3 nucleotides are TGTGCCAGCAGTTTAGGGACTAGCGGGGGTGGGGTGGAGACCCAGTACTTC. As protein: CASSLGTSGGGVETQYF.

CDR3 amino acids: CATIRRMPEELFF. The CDR3 DNA reads as TGTGCCACTATAAGACGTATGCCAGAGGAGCTGTTTTTT. The chain carries TRBV6-2 or TRBV6-3 and TRBJ2-2; D remains ambiguous. Germline V gene lookup returns CDR1 MNHEY and CDR2 SVGEGT. This CDR3 is 13 amino acids long. V dropped 10 bases and J dropped 10 bases, with 19 bases sitting between them.

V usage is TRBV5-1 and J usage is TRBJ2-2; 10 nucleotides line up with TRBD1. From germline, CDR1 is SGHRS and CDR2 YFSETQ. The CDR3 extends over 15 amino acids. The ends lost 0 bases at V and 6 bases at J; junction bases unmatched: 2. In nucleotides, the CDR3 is TGCGCCAGCAGCTTGGTCGGACAGGGGGCCGGGGAGCTGTTTTTT. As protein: CASSLVGQGAGELFF. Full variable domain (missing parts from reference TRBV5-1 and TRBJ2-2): KAGVTQTPRYLIKTRGQQVTLSCSPISGHRSVSWYQQTPGQGLQFLFEYFSETQRNKGNFPGRFSGRQFSNSRSEMNVSTLELGDSALYLCASSLVGQGAGELFFGEGSRLTVL.

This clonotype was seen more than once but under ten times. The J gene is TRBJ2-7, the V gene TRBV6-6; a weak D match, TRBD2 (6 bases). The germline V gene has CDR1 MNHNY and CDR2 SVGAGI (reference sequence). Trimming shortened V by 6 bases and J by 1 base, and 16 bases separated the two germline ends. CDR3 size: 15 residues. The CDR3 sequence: CASRPAGPKSYEQYF. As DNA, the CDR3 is TGTGCCAGCAGGCCGGCGGGGCCCAAATCCTACGAGCAGTACTTC.

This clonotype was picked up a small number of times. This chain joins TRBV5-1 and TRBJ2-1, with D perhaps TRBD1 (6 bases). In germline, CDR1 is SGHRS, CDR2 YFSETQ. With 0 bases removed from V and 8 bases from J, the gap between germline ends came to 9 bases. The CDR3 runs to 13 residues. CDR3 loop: CASSLGDIDEQFF. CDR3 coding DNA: TGCGCCAGCAGCTTGGGGGACATCGATGAGCAGTTCTTC.